The clone carrying this TCR beta chain was picked up a small number of times. Its antigen is not identified. The source of the sample is a study of vaccination and CD4 T cells after COVID-19. The treatment: roughly ten-day PBMC culture with coronavirus spike peptide pools or control peptides (ViraFEST assay). Sequencing of cultured CD4+ T cell DNA used the Oncomine TCR Beta short-read assay. MiXCR, applied by TCRdb to the PCR reads, yields one record per CDR3 protein. Here the sample spans roughly 20,000 distinct CDR3 sequences, roughly 40% being singletons. The ends were cut back, 0 bases at V and 0 bases at J, with 9 bases in the middle. In germline, CDR1 is DFQATT, CDR2 SNEGSKA (reference sequence). The CDR3 sequence is 15 residues long.

The sample was CD4+ T cells from blood, cultured in vitro, taken after SARS-CoV-2 vaccination. This receptor was taken from a human donor who had recovered from COVID-19. The chain carries TRBV20-1 and TRBJ1-5; no clear D. The CDR3 DNA reads as TGCAGTGCTAGAGATCGTCTCGTTAGCAATCAGCCCCAGCATTTT. Its translation: CSARDRLVSNQPQHF.